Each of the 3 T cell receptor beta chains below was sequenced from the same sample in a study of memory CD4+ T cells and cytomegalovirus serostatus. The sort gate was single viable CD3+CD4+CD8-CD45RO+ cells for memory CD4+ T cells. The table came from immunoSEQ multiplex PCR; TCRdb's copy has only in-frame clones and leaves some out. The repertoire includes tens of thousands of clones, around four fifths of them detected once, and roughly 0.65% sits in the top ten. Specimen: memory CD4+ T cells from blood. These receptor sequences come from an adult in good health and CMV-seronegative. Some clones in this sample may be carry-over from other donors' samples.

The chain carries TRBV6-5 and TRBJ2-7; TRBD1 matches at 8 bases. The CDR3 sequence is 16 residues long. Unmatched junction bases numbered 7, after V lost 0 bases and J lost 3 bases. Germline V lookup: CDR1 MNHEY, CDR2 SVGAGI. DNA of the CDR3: TGTGCCAGCAGTTACTCGGCTGACACAGGGGGCTACGAGCAGTACTTC. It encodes CASSYSADTGGYEQYF.

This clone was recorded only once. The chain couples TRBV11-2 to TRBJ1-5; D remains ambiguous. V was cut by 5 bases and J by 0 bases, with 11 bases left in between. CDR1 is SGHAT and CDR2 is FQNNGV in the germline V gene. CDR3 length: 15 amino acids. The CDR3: CASSASSYSNQPQHF. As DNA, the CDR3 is TGTGCCAGCAGCGCATCATCCTATAGCAATCAGCCCCAGCATTTT.

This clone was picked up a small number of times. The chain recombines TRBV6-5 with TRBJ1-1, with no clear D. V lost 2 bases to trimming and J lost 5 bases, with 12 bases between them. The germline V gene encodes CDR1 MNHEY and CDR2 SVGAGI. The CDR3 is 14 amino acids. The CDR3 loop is CASSYTYQGTEAFF. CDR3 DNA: TGTGCCAGCAGTTACACTTATCAAGGAACTGAAGCTTTCTTT.